A selection of T cell receptor beta chains follows, all from one sample in a study of memory CD4+ T cells and cytomegalovirus serostatus. TCRdb's table, derived via immunoSEQ multiplex PCR, lists solely in-frame clones and lacks some. Among 45,000 to 65,000 clones listed, roughly 80% were seen once. Material: memory CD4+ T cells from blood. These receptors originate from an adult in good health and CMV-seronegative. The CDR3 runs from the conserved cysteine through the conserved F or W. A D gene is named only where the DNA matches it firmly. Rows give clone size only sometimes, using once, few, many, or a class for an expanded clone.

J: TRBJ1-2
size: .
D: TRBD1
V: TRBV14
CDR3: CASSPRTGNGYTF
DNA: TGTGCCAGCAGCCCACGGACAGGGAATGGCTACACCTTC

J: TRBJ1-2
size: few
D: .
V: TRBV6-5
CDR3: CASSSEPYGYTF
DNA: TGTGCCAGCAGTTCCGAACCCTATGGCTACACCTTC

J: TRBJ2-5
size: once
D: .
V: TRBV19
CDR3: CASSIGGLQETQYF
DNA: TGTGCCAGTAGTATTGGGGGCCTCCAAGAGACCCAGTACTTC

J: TRBJ1-3
size: .
D: .
V: TRBV10-3
CDR3: CAIRPPSGNTIYF
DNA: TGTGCCATCAGGCCCCCGTCTGGAAACACCATATATTTT

J: TRBJ1-1
size: .
D: TRBD1
V: TRBV7-3
CDR3: CASSPRTGGHTEAFF
DNA: TGTGCCAGCAGCCCTCGGACAGGGGGGCATACTGAAGCTTTCTTT

J: TRBJ2-3
size: .
D: .
V: TRBV7-3
CDR3: CASSPGRGPDTQYF
DNA: TGTGCCAGCAGCCCTGGGAGAGGGCCCGATACGCAGTATTTT

J: TRBJ1-6
size: few
D: .
V: TRBV11-2
CDR3: CASSLRGQGSSPLHF
DNA: TGTGCCAGCAGCCTCCGGGGGCAGGGTAGTTCACCCCTCCACTTT

J: TRBJ1-1
size: .
D: .
V: TRBV7-9
CDR3: CASTLKARAGTEAFF
DNA: TGTGCCAGCACCCTAAAGGCCCGTGCGGGCACTGAAGCTTTCTTT

J: TRBJ1-2
size: .
D: .
V: TRBV11-2
CDR3: CASSFPRGPNYGYTF
DNA: TGTGCCAGCAGCTTCCCTCGAGGTCCTAACTATGGCTACACCTTC

J: TRBJ2-7
size: few
D: TRBD2
V: TRBV2
CDR3: CASRASGGPIGQQYF
DNA: TGTGCCAGCAGAGCTAGCGGGGGGCCGATTGGACAGCAGTACTTC

J: TRBJ2-4
size: .
D: .
V: TRBV6-1
CDR3: CASSSGGHRNIQYF
DNA: TGTGCCAGCTCCAGTGGGGGACACCGAAACATTCAGTACTTC

J: TRBJ2-7
size: .
D: .
V: TRBV14
CDR3: CASSHPPLAYEQYF
DNA: TGTGCCAGCAGCCACCCTCCTCTAGCCTACGAGCAGTACTTC

J: TRBJ1-1
size: few
D: .
V: TRBV7-8
CDR3: CASSLGSSTEAFF
DNA: TGTGCCAGCAGCTTAGGTTCGTCCACTGAAGCTTTCTTT

J: TRBJ2-5
size: .
D: .
V: TRBV5-1
CDR3: CASSLLQSVQETQYF
DNA: TGCGCCAGCAGCTTGCTACAATCAGTTCAAGAGACCCAGTACTTC

J: TRBJ1-2
size: once
D: TRBD1
V: TRBV28
CDR3: CASSSDRGWANYGYTF
DNA: TGTGCCAGCAGTTCAGACAGGGGGTGGGCTAACTATGGCTACACCTTC

J: TRBJ2-5
size: .
D: TRBD1
V: TRBV11-2
CDR3: CASSWNRGKETQYF
DNA: TGTGCCAGCAGCTGGAACAGGGGGAAAGAGACCCAGTACTTC

J: TRBJ1-3
size: .
D: .
V: TRBV5-1
CDR3: CASSFGRSGSGNTIYF
DNA: TGCGCCAGCAGCTTTGGAAGATCCGGCTCTGGAAACACCATATATTTT

J: TRBJ1-6
size: once
D: .
V: TRBV27
CDR3: CASRWAGGPYSPLHF
DNA: TGTGCCAGCAGATGGGCGGGGGGTCCCTATTCACCCCTCCACTTT

J: TRBJ2-5
size: .
D: .
V: TRBV5-4
CDR3: CASRRLGPGQETQYF
DNA: TGTGCCAGCCGTCGACTGGGGCCTGGGCAAGAGACCCAGTACTTC

J: TRBJ1-2
size: .
D: .
V: TRBV28
CDR3: CASSLTGAGYTF
DNA: TGTGCCAGCAGTTTAACGGGGGCGGGCTACACCTTC

J: TRBJ2-1
size: .
D: TRBD2
V: TRBV15
CDR3: CATSREASGELEQFF
DNA: TGTGCCACCAGCAGAGAAGCTAGCGGGGAGCTTGAGCAGTTCTTC

J: TRBJ2-6
size: .
D: .
V: TRBV13
CDR3: CASSPREANVLTF
DNA: TGTGCCAGTTCCCCTAGGGAGGCCAACGTCCTGACTTTC

J: TRBJ1-2
size: .
D: .
V: TRBV5-1
CDR3: CASSWDEGGVYGYTF
DNA: TGCGCCAGCAGCTGGGATGAAGGAGGGGTCTATGGCTACACCTTC